This TCR beta chain was sequenced for a study of cytomegalovirus exposure and HLA in healthy donors (dated by TCRdb to 2015 to 2018). About the full investigation: According to an earlier analysis of around 600 of the donors, some 180 million T cells yielded 95 million to 140 million unique TCR beta sequences and 250 to 350 Gb of sequence data. Roughly 300 gigabases of sequencing data and tens of millions of unique TCR sequences were included in an early release covering several hundred HLA-typed donors. Of the 350 to 450 genotyped donors, over 70% fell in the genetic ancestry cluster associated with self-reported Caucasian donors. Besides the first cohort of around 700 subjects, a separate validation cohort made up of 90 to 150 different subjects was used. A later analysis re-analyzed previously published TCR beta repertoires from hundreds of donors and added high-resolution HLA genotyping to study TCR occurrence patterns. Four to six DR-DQ haplotypes were handled as single units for association and clustering, since linkage in the cohort was strong. Class I and class II HLA loci were covered by the typing at four-digit resolution. An earlier analysis of around 640 of the donors used high-throughput TCR beta sequencing to judge whether each TCR beta V gene segment behaved as functional or pseudogenic. The T cell repertoires of 670 or so subjects were profiled by immunosequencing and related to cytomegalovirus serostatus. The study aimed to test whether signatures of past pathogen exposure could be identified by cataloging public T cell receptors. Alongside the repertoire data, information on donor age, sex, ethnicity and CMV serostatus was compiled. Typing coverage differed by locus: A, B, C, DRB1 and DQB1 were typed in about 629-640 donors, DQA1 in roughly 500, DPA1 in 600 to 610, and DPB1 in around 490. Among about 360 genotyped donors of the cohort, an average of around 240,000 unique TCR beta nucleotide sequences were sequenced per donor, roughly a sixth of them non-productive. A later genetic analysis took genome-wide SNP genotypes for about 55% of the 666 donors and used that subset as a discovery cohort. Every repertoire in the discovery cohort had been generated on one and the same sequencing platform. In the later analysis, no new phenotypic data were used to find candidate immune exposures; instead, reliance was placed on TCR beta sequences and their occurrence across donors. To predict cytomegalovirus infection status, the study combined high-throughput TCR immunosequencing, statistical association of individual TCRs with disease status, and machine learning. Here is what the overall study found, with its caveats: Most TCR sequences were seen in very few donors, while some public TCRs were found in many individuals. Several of the top co-occurrence clusters appeared to be linked to parvovirus B19, influenza, CMV and Epstein-Barr virus, according to a later analysis. Cytomegalovirus status was reported to be diagnosed by the classifier with high specificity and sensitivity in both the original and validation cohorts. Correlated functional status among segregating V segments might be attributable to linkage disequilibrium, but an unknown experimental factor could not be ruled out. A later analysis found that most CMV-associated TCR beta chains appeared HLA-restricted, with HLA associations seemingly driven largely by CMV exposure. A cluster of highly shared sequence variants was judged likely to represent a technical artifact of the sequencing pipeline. Because the 87-base-pair reads could not distinguish some IMGT-functional V segments, including TRBV6-2 and TRBV6-3, those segments were excluded. A further reported finding was that TCR beta sequences accurately predicted the HLA-A and HLA-B alleles for most subjects in the first cohort. Roughly uniform sequencing depth across donors was assumed in presence/absence analyses, although this assumption may not hold. An association between a missense DCLRE1C variant and V-gene and J-gene trimming of TCR beta chains was found in a later genetic analysis and replicated in an independent cohort. The study listed approximately 150 TCR beta chains as associated with cytomegalovirus. When HLA alleles, especially DR and DQ, strongly co-occurred, attributing TCR associations to individual alleles was difficult. HLA typing was unavailable for some donors at each locus, so association tests used only the typed subset. The authors suggested that the approach could potentially be generalized to other disease states and immunological phenotypes. The cohort was sequenced for TCR beta chains only, and without alpha or paired-chain data the features that could be detected were limited. Specific HLA alleles were associated with some 15,000 TCR beta sequences at a false discovery rate of 0.05 in a later analysis. In an earlier analysis of roughly 500 of the donors, most TCR beta V segments appeared in productive rearrangements about 87% or about 30% of the time, broadly matching IMGT annotations. In vitro tests confirmed that a few of the cytomegalovirus-associated TCR beta chains recognize cytomegalovirus antigens. CMV serostatus was the only immune exposure information available for the cohort. According to a later analysis, TCR association rates differed among HLA loci, with DRB1 alleles showing the most associated TCRs and HLA-C alleles showing the fewest. Because counts were too low, about 18 rarely observed V segments, including chromosome 9 orphons, were excluded from the earlier analysis of 587 of the donors. A later genetic analysis reported fewer N-insertions in productive TCRs among donors in an Asian-associated ancestry cluster than the roughly 700-donor mean. Compared with equally common non-associated chains, HLA-associated TCR beta chains in a later analysis were more clonally expanded and had lower generation probabilities.

Concerning this clone itself: Its antigen remains unidentified. Per-base quality was not reported, and no clone a single base away is much larger than it.

In total, 500 to 700 healthy bone marrow donors made up the cohort. At the time of sampling, every cohort member was nominally healthy, though immune exposures that went unrecorded were likely present. The donor was CMV seropositive and belonged to the group of a few hundred seropositive cohort members. A peripheral blood sample was provided by each donor, and peripheral blood mononuclear cells were used for TCR beta sequencing. The Qiagen DNeasy Blood Extraction Kit was used to extract genomic DNA from the blood cell samples. Counted from cysteine to phenylalanine, this CDR3 has 17 amino acids. Of the read, only the CDR3 DNA is kept; its 51 bases are in frame from base 1. Trimming leaves V shorter by 4 bases and J shorter by 5 bases, with the junction holding 9 bases beyond the gene matches. The germline V gene supplies CDR1 SGHRS and CDR2 YFSETQ. Receptors were amplified or captured by the immunoSEQ multiplex PCR assay. A mixture of 60 forward primers for TCR Vbeta segments and 13 reverse primers for TCR Jbeta segments was used in the multiplex PCR. Amplification of the CDR3 region of rearranged TCR beta genes was performed with a multiplex PCR assay on genomic DNA. On the Illumina HiSeq System, the amplified TCR beta libraries were sequenced as 87-base-pair reads. The authors' pipeline ran thus. Across the 640 or so repertoires, a later analysis counted around 80 million unique TCR beta chains, around 11 million of which were shared by at least two donors. A nearest-neighbor algorithm error-corrected the raw reads and collapsed the reads into unique sequences, merging closely related sequences to remove PCR and sequencing errors. Alignment of CDR3 sequences to IMGT reference sequences was used to assign V, D and J gene segments. For a sequence to be retained, a match of at least six nucleotides was required to both a V gene segment and a J gene segment. A rearrangement counted as productive if the CDR3 had no stop codons and remained in frame with V and J, and every other rearrangement counted as non-productive. Following IMGT convention, CDR3 was defined as the stretch from the second conserved V-encoded cysteine to the conserved J-encoded phenylalanine. The earlier analysis of roughly 590 of the donors excluded sequences that lacked an unambiguous match to a single V gene segment. In an earlier analysis of 587 of the donors, a V segment was called functional when productive rearrangements were above 56.7%, and segregating when the standard deviation between donors exceeded 5%. A statistical classification framework was built to diagnose cytomegalovirus status from the catalog of TCR beta chain sequences. In a later analysis, V and J genes were assigned by comparing TCR nucleotide sequences against IMGT/GENE-DB human TR gene sequences. Using the TCRdist pipeline, a later analysis assigned CDR3 sequences along with most-parsimonious VDJ recombination scenarios. In a later analysis, each TCR beta chain was defined by its CDR3 amino acid sequence together with its V-gene family, and reads lacking a unique V-gene family were excluded. In a later analysis, nearly 600 highly shared, low-generation-probability nucleotide sequences were removed to address suspected cross-contamination and a sequencing artifact. A later analysis calculated a clonal expansion index for each public chain from normalized within-repertoire ranks of inferred template counts. In a later analysis, generation probabilities were computed with a VDJ recombination model fitted to out-of-frame rearrangements, and the resulting probabilities were checked against IGoR. Hypergeometric tests were used in a later analysis to score TCR-TCR, TCR-HLA and TCR-CMV co-occurrence, with a repertoire-size bias correction applied to the TCR pairs. A later analysis estimated false discovery rates by permuting HLA or CMV assignments 20 times. In a later analysis, co-occurring TCRs were grouped with DBSCAN, and TCRdist sequence similarity was added when clustering was performed within HLA-allele-positive subsets. Repertoires with fewer than 30,000 or more than 120,000 public chains were left out of co-occurrence clustering, as were five repertoires with anomalous nucleotide sharing. Here the immuneACCESS table is served through TCRdb, limited to in-frame sequences with V and J called. Missing clones are a known gap in these copies; in checked studies unresolved V genes cover under half, and the rest lacks a known reason. The DNA was the basis for D and trimming; V, J and clone size are from that table. For this sample there are about 170,000 clones; around 80% appear just once. The top ten hold roughly 1.9% of the sample.

The sequence derives from a woman aged 25 to 45 in good health and CMV-seropositive. The chain employs TRBV5-1 and TRBJ2-3; a stretch of 14 junction bases matches TRBD2. Sequencing used PBMCs. DNA sequence: TGCGCCAGCAGCCCGGGGACTAGCGGGGGTTCGGTAGATACGCAGTATTTT. This encodes CASSPGTSGGSVDTQYF.